These 22 T cell receptor beta chains were all obtained from the same sample, sequenced in a study of blood T cell repertoires in COVID-19. Measured with immunoSEQ multiplex PCR; TCRdb has only the in-frame clones, and not every one. Of approximately 120,000 clones detected, 75% to 85% appear once; the ten largest clones hold 7% to 9.5%. The sequenced material came from peripheral blood. These receptors were collected from an elderly woman with active or convalescent COVID-19.

This clone occurred a few times. The chain joins TRBV6-2 or TRBV6-3 to TRBJ2-3; 8 nucleotides match TRBD2. The CDR3 loop spans 16 amino acids. Germline CDR1 is MNHEY and CDR2 is SVGEGT. Trimming at V came to 6 bases and at J to 6 bases, leaving 14 bases not matched to a gene. The CDR3 is CASSSTSARELDTQYF. The CDR3 coding sequence is TGTGCCAGCAGCTCGACTAGCGCGAGGGAGTTGGATACGCAGTATTTT.

V gene TRBV28 combines with J gene TRBJ2-3; the D gene is possibly TRBD2 (6 bases). The CDR3 is 13 amino acids. Germline CDR1 and CDR2: MDHEN and SYDVKM. The V and J ends lost 6 bases and 2 bases respectively, with 9 bases between them. As DNA, the CDR3 is TGTGCCAGCAGCTCGGGGGACACAGATACGCAGTATTTT. Protein: CASSSGDTDTQYF.

The chain joins TRBV19 to TRBJ2-5, with TRBD1 as a possible D gene (5 bases). Germline V CDR1 and CDR2: LNHDA, SQIVND (reference sequence). V dropped 3 bases and J dropped 7 bases, with 12 bases sitting between them. This CDR3 has 13 residues. CDR3: CASSIERRGTQYF. CDR3 sequence (DNA): TGTGCCAGTAGTATTGAGAGAAGGGGGACCCAGTACTTC.

The gene calls are TRBV7-9 and TRBJ2-7; TRBD2 matches 7 bases. The length of the CDR3 is 16 residues. CDR1 is SEHNR, CDR2 FQNEAQ, per germline (reference sequence). V lost 4 bases, J lost 2 bases, and 11 bases stayed unmatched. The CDR3 spells CASSSAGRGNTYEQYF. The CDR3 nucleotides are TGTGCCAGCAGCTCCGCGGGGAGGGGAAATACCTACGAGCAGTACTTC. Using reference TRBV7-9 and TRBJ2-7 for the parts outside the CDR3, the full variable domain is DTGVSQNPRHKITKRGQNVTFRCDPISEHNRLYWYRQTLGQGPEFLTYFQNEAQLEKSRLLSDRFSAERPKGSFSTLEIQRTEQGDSAMYLCASSSAGRGNTYEQYFGPGTRLTVT.

In its sample, this clone was seen once. The gene calls are TRBV9 and TRBJ2-7; D possibly corresponds to TRBD1 (5 bases). Germline loops: CDR1 SGDLS, CDR2 YYNGEE. The CDR3 is 16 residues long. The ends were cut back, 3 bases at V and 0 bases at J, with 16 bases in the middle. CDR3 region: CASSAGGHLSSYEQYF. Written as DNA, the CDR3 is TGTGCCAGCAGCGCGGGTGGACATCTTAGCTCCTACGAGCAGTACTTC.

In this sample, this clone turned up once. The chain is built from TRBV7-3 and TRBJ2-2, with 8 nucleotides matching TRBD2. Germline lookup yields CDR1 SGHTA and CDR2 FQGTGA. Unmatched junction bases numbered 22, after V lost 5 bases and J lost 2 bases. This CDR3 comprises 21 residues. CDR3 DNA: TGTGCCAGCAGCCCAAACCCCCCAGTCAGAACTAGCGGCATAAACACCGGGGAGCTGTTTTTT. It translates to CASSPNPPVRTSGINTGELFF.

As regards this clone: Other DNA sequences from this sample encode an identical CDR3 as well. The chain uses TRBV5-1 and TRBJ2-7, with D possibly being TRBD1 (6 bases). The ends were cut back, 0 bases at V and 2 bases at J, with 6 bases in the middle. Germline assignment: CDR1 SGHRS and CDR2 YFSETQ. CDR3 size: 13 residues. The CDR3 bases are TGCGCCAGCAGCTTGGACAGGGCCTACGAGCAGTACTTC. Translation: CASSLDRAYEQYF.

This chain connects TRBV9 to TRBJ2-3; TRBD2 aligns across 16 bases. Germline CDR1 and CDR2: SGDLS and YYNGEE. There are 20 residues in the CDR3. V gave up 0 bases and J gave up 0 bases; unmatched junction bases: 7. CDR3 sequence (DNA): TGTGCCAGCAGCGTAGAGGACGGGACTAGCGGGAGGGCCAGCACAGATACGCAGTATTTT. It is translated as CASSVEDGTSGRASTDTQYF.

The chain employs TRBV11-2 and TRBJ2-2, with TRBD2 matching 14 bases. The CDR3 has 16 amino acids. The V gene end was trimmed by 5 bases and the J gene end by 4 bases; junction bases not matched to a gene: 3. Per germline, CDR1 SGHAT and CDR2 FQNNGV. The CDR3 reads CASSRLAGGSTGELFF. CDR3 sequence (DNA): TGTGCCAGCAGCAGACTAGCGGGAGGGAGCACCGGGGAGCTGTTTTTT. Looking up the rest from reference TRBV11-2 and TRBJ2-2 gives the full variable domain: EAGVAQSPRYKIIEKRQSVAFWCNPISGHATLYWYQQILGQGPKLLIQFQNNGVVDDSQLPKDRFSAERLKGVDSTLKIQPAKLEDSAVYLCASSRLAGGSTGELFFGEGSRLTVL.

The V call is TRBV6-1, the J call TRBJ1-2; 8 bases line up with TRBD1. The ends lost 0 bases at V and 6 bases at J; junction bases unmatched: 6. Germline V gene sequence: CDR1 MNHNS, CDR2 SASEGT. This CDR3 comprises 15 residues. CDR3 sequence (DNA): TGTGCCAGCAGTGAAGCCGGACAGGGTGTAAATGGCTACACCTTC. Amino acid sequence: CASSEAGQGVNGYTF.

The chain recombines TRBV29-1 with TRBJ2-3; 8 positions match TRBD2. CDR3 size: 13 residues. Germline trimming cut 7 bases from V and 7 bases from J; bases unmatched to any gene: 10. Germline lookup yields CDR1 SQVTM and CDR2 ANQGSEA. CDR3 protein: CSGRAGGTNTQYF. The DNA of the CDR3 is TGCAGCGGGCGGGCGGGAGGAACTAATACGCAGTATTTT.

This clone has just one count. The V and J genes are TRBV28 and TRBJ2-7; 7 bases are a match to TRBD2. V gave up 3 bases and J gave up 5 bases; unmatched junction bases: 4. CDR3 length: 13 amino acids. Per the germline V gene, CDR1 is MDHEN and CDR2 is SYDVKM. In DNA, the CDR3 is TGTGCCAGCAGTTTCTGGGGGGGGGACGAGCAGTACTTC. Translation gives CASSFWGGDEQYF.

The CDR3 nucleotides are TGTGCCAGCAGTTTCTGGCGGCTCTATAATTCACCCCTCCACTTT. Amino acid sequence: CASSFWRLYNSPLHF. The rearrangement joins TRBV28 to TRBJ1-6; D ambiguous. This CDR3 is built from 15 residues. V was shortened by 3 bases and J by 3 bases, with 9 bases between the two germline ends. Germline V gene lookup returns CDR1 MDHEN and CDR2 SYDVKM. The full variable domain, rest sourced from reference TRBV28 and TRBJ1-6, is DVKVTQSSRYLVKRTGEKVFLECVQDMDHENMFWYRQDPGLGLRLIYFSYDVKMKEKGDIPEGYSVSREKKERFSLILESASTNQTSMYLCASSFWRLYNSPLHFGNGTRLTVT.

The chain carries TRBV5-8 and TRBJ2-3; 7 positions match TRBD2. J gave up 5 bases and V 0 bases, and 3 bases lay outside the gene matches. Germline V gene sequence: CDR1 SGHTS, CDR2 YDEGEE. This CDR3 region has 14 residues. The CDR3 region is CASSLVASGDTQYF. The CDR3 DNA reads TGTGCCAGCAGCTTGGTGGCTAGCGGAGATACGCAGTATTTT. The full variable domain, with the rest looked up from reference TRBV5-8 and TRBJ2-3, is EAGVTQSPTHLIKTRGQQATLRCSPISGHTSVYWYQQALGLGLQFLLWYDEGEERNRGNFPPRFSGRQFPNYSSELNVNALELEDSALYLCASSLVASGDTQYFGPGTRLTVL.

The CDR3 is CASSSPSDRFNQPQHF. DNA of the CDR3: TGTGCCAGCAGTTCACCTAGCGACAGATTCAATCAGCCCCAGCATTTT. The chain uses TRBV6-6 and TRBJ1-5; weak D call: TRBD1 (5 bases). The CDR3 totals 16 residues. V was pared by 4 bases and J by 3 bases, with 16 bases between. CDR1 and CDR2 from the germline V gene are MNHNY and SVGAGI (reference sequence).

The chain uses TRBV3-1 (or the pseudogene TRBV3-2) and TRBJ1-1; D remains ambiguous. V was cut by 6 bases and J by 4 bases, with 12 bases left in between. Germline CDR1 is LGHDT and CDR2 is YNNKEL (reference sequence). The CDR3 has 13 amino acids. The CDR3 loop is CASSWRESTEAFF. DNA for the CDR3: TGTGCCAGCAGTTGGAGGGAGAGCACTGAAGCTTTCTTT.

J is TRBJ1-5 and V is TRBV28, with D tentatively TRBD1 (5 bases). V lost 7 bases to trimming and J lost 6 bases, with 16 bases between them. From germline, CDR1 is MDHEN and CDR2 SYDVKM. The CDR3 totals 14 residues. The chain's CDR3 is CASTVLGLGQPQHF. CDR3 coding DNA: TGTGCCAGCACCGTCTTGGGGCTCGGTCAGCCCCAGCATTTT.

The V call is TRBV5-1, the J call TRBJ2-1, with 7 bases identical to TRBD2. The length of the CDR3 is 15 residues. V lost 4 bases and J lost 2; bases outside the gene matches: 6. The germline CDR1 and CDR2 sequences are SGHRS and YFSETQ. This CDR3 is CASSQWEGPYNEQFF. CDR3 sequence (DNA): TGCGCCAGCAGCCAATGGGAGGGGCCCTACAATGAGCAGTTCTTC.

This chain joins TRBV2 and TRBJ2-5; D is possibly TRBD2 (5 bases). Germline lookup yields CDR1 SNHLY and CDR2 FYNNEI. There are 15 residues in the CDR3. V lost 1 base and J lost 1, with 10 bases in between. CDR3 DNA sequence: TGTGCCAGCAGTGAAGGGAGGAGGCGCCAAGAGACCCAGTACTTC. Protein sequence: CASSEGRRRQETQYF.

DNA for the CDR3: TGTGCCAGCACCTTAGGGCTAGCGGTAACCTACAATGAGCAGTTCTTC. It translates to CASTLGLAVTYNEQFF. The chain has TRBV5-8 and TRBJ2-1; 7 bases map to TRBD2. V lost 6 bases and J lost 2; bases outside the gene matches: 11. The CDR3 consists of 16 residues. CDR1 SGHTS and CDR2 YDEGEE come from the germline V gene.

The chain employs TRBV27 and TRBJ1-2; 9 bases map to TRBD1. This CDR3 is built from 18 residues. CDR1 MNHEY and CDR2 SMNVEV come from the germline V gene (reference sequence). Trimming cost V 5 bases and J 4 bases; bases outside gene matches: 17. In nucleotides, the CDR3 is TGTGCCAGCAGTAAACTCGAGGACAGGGGAGGATTTGGCTATGGCTACACCTTC. This sequence encodes CASSKLEDRGGFGYGYTF.

V and J are TRBV7-3 and TRBJ2-5, with 8 bases aligning to TRBD1. CDR1 SGHTA and CDR2 FQGTGA come from the germline V gene. After removal of 0 bases from V and 2 bases from J, the junction contained 2 bases not matched to a gene. This CDR3 contains 15 residues. CDR3 sequence: CASSLTGQVQETQYF. For the CDR3, the DNA is TGTGCCAGCAGCTTAACGGGACAGGTTCAAGAGACCCAGTACTTC.